These T cell receptor beta chains were read from a single sample in a study of blood T cell repertoires in COVID-19. TCRdb keeps only in-frame clones here, not all; method: immunoSEQ multiplex PCR. The sample contains nearly 25,000 clones, roughly 72% of which appear only once. Sequencing input: peripheral blood. These receptors originate from a woman at least 80 years old with acute or convalescent COVID-19. Both conserved end residues are part of each CDR3. A D gene is named only where the DNA matches it firmly. Rows may omit the clone size; those that give it use once, few, many or a size class.

CDR3nt: TGTGCCAGCAGCGCCGGGACAGGGAATTTACAGGTCTATGGCTACACCTTC; CDR3aa: CASSAGTGNLQVYGYTF; abundance: few; v_gene: TRBV7-8; d_gene: TRBD1; j_gene: TRBJ1-2
CDR3nt: TGTGCCAGCAGCTCAGAGGTACGGGGGTCCTATAATTCACCCCTCCACTTT; CDR3aa: CASSSEVRGSYNSPLHF; abundance: NA; v_gene: TRBV9; d_gene: NA; j_gene: TRBJ1-6
CDR3nt: TGTGCCAGCAGTCCTGACAGGGGCAACGAGCAGTACTTC; CDR3aa: CASSPDRGNEQYF; abundance: NA; v_gene: TRBV11-2; d_gene: TRBD1; j_gene: TRBJ2-7
CDR3nt: TGCAGCGTTGAAGAACGAGCGGGAGGCCAGTACTTC; CDR3aa: CSVEERAGGQYF; abundance: medium-sized; v_gene: TRBV29-1; d_gene: TRBD2; j_gene: TRBJ2-7
CDR3nt: TGTGCCTGGAGTGTACAGGTGGACACCGGGGAGCTGTTTTTT; CDR3aa: CAWSVQVDTGELFF; abundance: NA; v_gene: TRBV30; d_gene: NA; j_gene: TRBJ2-2
CDR3nt: TGTGCCAGTAGTATCTACAGGGGATCTGGGGCCAACGTCCTGACTTTC; CDR3aa: CASSIYRGSGANVLTF; abundance: NA; v_gene: TRBV19; d_gene: TRBD1; j_gene: TRBJ2-6
CDR3nt: TGTGCCAGCAGGCCATCACAGGGAACCTACGAGCAGTACTTC; CDR3aa: CASRPSQGTYEQYF; abundance: NA; v_gene: TRBV6-5; d_gene: NA; j_gene: TRBJ2-7
CDR3nt: TGTGCCAGCAGCTTAAACATTAATGAAAAACTGTTTTTT; CDR3aa: CASSLNINEKLFF; abundance: once; v_gene: TRBV7-2; d_gene: NA; j_gene: TRBJ1-4
CDR3nt: TGCGCCAGCAGTGAGTCGTACGGGGAGCTGTTTTTT; CDR3aa: CASSESYGELFF; abundance: NA; v_gene: TRBV10-2; d_gene: NA; j_gene: TRBJ2-2
CDR3nt: TGTGCCAGCACCGAGGGCCGGGCGGCTGGAAACACCATATATTTT; CDR3aa: CASTEGRAAGNTIYF; abundance: NA; v_gene: TRBV6-5; d_gene: NA; j_gene: TRBJ1-3
CDR3nt: TGTGCCAGCAGTTTCCGACAGGGGTTGAATGAAAAACTGTTTTTT; CDR3aa: CASSFRQGLNEKLFF; abundance: NA; v_gene: TRBV28; d_gene: TRBD1; j_gene: TRBJ1-4
CDR3nt: TGTGCCGCCGGACAGGTACCGGAGACCCAGTACTTC; CDR3aa: CAAGQVPETQYF; abundance: NA; v_gene: TRBV2; d_gene: TRBD1; j_gene: TRBJ2-5
CDR3nt: TGTGCCAGCAGCTTCTACAGGGGAGGAACTGAAGCTTTCTTT; CDR3aa: CASSFYRGGTEAFF; abundance: few; v_gene: TRBV13; d_gene: TRBD1; j_gene: TRBJ1-1
CDR3nt: TGCAGCGTTGGGTTGGGGCACGAGCAGTACTTC; CDR3aa: CSVGLGHEQYF; abundance: NA; v_gene: TRBV29-1; d_gene: NA; j_gene: TRBJ2-7
CDR3nt: TGTGCCAGCAGTGTAGCGGGAGGGCCCCCCACAGATACGCAGTATTTT; CDR3aa: CASSVAGGPPTDTQYF; abundance: NA; v_gene: TRBV2; d_gene: TRBD2; j_gene: TRBJ2-3
CDR3nt: TGTGCCAGCAGCCAGGGAGCGGCCCCTCGGGGAGATACGCAGTATTTT; CDR3aa: CASSQGAAPRGDTQYF; abundance: once; v_gene: TRBV14; d_gene: NA; j_gene: TRBJ2-3
CDR3nt: TGTGCCAGCAGCTTAAATCCTAACACCGGGGAGCTGTTTTTT; CDR3aa: CASSLNPNTGELFF; abundance: few; v_gene: TRBV7-2; d_gene: NA; j_gene: TRBJ2-2
CDR3nt: TGTGCCAGCTCAGCGCTTCCGGGACAGGGGTCTTCCGAGCAGTACTTC; CDR3aa: CASSALPGQGSSEQYF; abundance: few; v_gene: TRBV18; d_gene: TRBD1; j_gene: TRBJ2-7
CDR3nt: TGTGCCATCAGTGTCCAGGGGAACACTGAAGCTTTCTTT; CDR3aa: CAISVQGNTEAFF; abundance: few; v_gene: TRBV10-3; d_gene: NA; j_gene: TRBJ1-1
CDR3nt: TGTGCCAGCAGTTATCCAAGACAGGTGTCTAACTATGGCTACACCTTC; CDR3aa: CASSYPRQVSNYGYTF; abundance: NA; v_gene: TRBV6-2/TRBV6-3; d_gene: NA; j_gene: TRBJ1-2
CDR3nt: TGCGCCAGCAGCCAAGAACGGGGGGAAAGCACTGAAGCTTTCTTT; CDR3aa: CASSQERGESTEAFF; abundance: NA; v_gene: TRBV4-3; d_gene: NA; j_gene: TRBJ1-1
CDR3nt: TGCGCCAGCAGCGTATCAGGGGGCAACCAAGAGACCCAGTACTTC; CDR3aa: CASSVSGGNQETQYF; abundance: NA; v_gene: TRBV5-1; d_gene: TRBD1; j_gene: TRBJ2-5
CDR3nt: TGCGCCAGCAGCGCGACTAGCGAAACGGAGAATGAGCAGTTCTTC; CDR3aa: CASSATSETENEQFF; abundance: NA; v_gene: TRBV5-1; d_gene: TRBD2; j_gene: TRBJ2-1
CDR3nt: TGTGCCAGCAGCCAGGGGGGTTTGGAAGAGACCCAGTACTTC; CDR3aa: CASSQGGLEETQYF; abundance: few; v_gene: TRBV3-1/TRBV3-2; d_gene: NA; j_gene: TRBJ2-5
CDR3nt: TGTGCCAGTAGTAACGTTGCGGGAGGGTCCGGGACCCAGTACTTC; CDR3aa: CASSNVAGGSGTQYF; abundance: NA; v_gene: TRBV19; d_gene: TRBD2; j_gene: TRBJ2-5
CDR3nt: TGTGCTAGTGGTCCCCTATACCTCAACACAGGGTACAATGAGCAGTTCTTC; CDR3aa: CASGPLYLNTGYNEQFF; abundance: NA; v_gene: TRBV12-5; d_gene: NA; j_gene: TRBJ2-1
CDR3nt: TGTGCCAGTAGAAGGCAGGGAACAGATACGCAGTATTTT; CDR3aa: CASRRQGTDTQYF; abundance: NA; v_gene: TRBV19; d_gene: NA; j_gene: TRBJ2-3
CDR3nt: TGTGCCAGCAGCTTAGGCTTCAGGTACACTGAAGCTTTCTTT; CDR3aa: CASSLGFRYTEAFF; abundance: many; v_gene: TRBV13; d_gene: NA; j_gene: TRBJ1-1
CDR3nt: TGTGCCAGCTCACCACAGCAGGGGGAGACTGAAGCTTTCTTT; CDR3aa: CASSPQQGETEAFF; abundance: NA; v_gene: TRBV18; d_gene: TRBD1; j_gene: TRBJ1-1
CDR3nt: TGTGCCCGGTGGACAGGTCCCACCTACGAGCAGTACTTC; CDR3aa: CARWTGPTYEQYF; abundance: NA; v_gene: TRBV10-3; d_gene: TRBD1; j_gene: TRBJ2-7
CDR3nt: TGTGCCAGCAGCCAAGAAGGACGGGGGAGCACAGATACGCAGTATTTT; CDR3aa: CASSQEGRGSTDTQYF; abundance: NA; v_gene: TRBV3-1/TRBV3-2; d_gene: NA; j_gene: TRBJ2-3
CDR3nt: TGTGCCTGGATGCGAGGGTGGTACACTGAAGCTTTCTTT; CDR3aa: CAWMRGWYTEAFF; abundance: NA; v_gene: TRBV30; d_gene: NA; j_gene: TRBJ1-1
CDR3nt: TGTGCCAGCAGCCTGGGGGACACACTACCCCTCCACTTT; CDR3aa: CASSLGDTLPLHF; abundance: NA; v_gene: TRBV14; d_gene: NA; j_gene: TRBJ1-6
CDR3nt: TGCGCCAGCAGCTTGTACAGTGCTAACTATGGCTACACCTTC; CDR3aa: CASSLYSANYGYTF; abundance: NA; v_gene: TRBV5-1; d_gene: NA; j_gene: TRBJ1-2
CDR3nt: TGTGCCAGCAGCCAATCCCCGGGAGCCGGTACGGAAAAACTGTTTTTT; CDR3aa: CASSQSPGAGTEKLFF; abundance: NA; v_gene: TRBV11-2; d_gene: NA; j_gene: TRBJ1-4
CDR3nt: TGTGCCAGCAGCACCGGAGCGGGAGATACGCAGTATTTT; CDR3aa: CASSTGAGDTQYF; abundance: NA; v_gene: TRBV9; d_gene: NA; j_gene: TRBJ2-3
CDR3nt: TGTGCCAGTTCGACCTCACAGGGGTCGGGAGAGACCCAGTACTTC; CDR3aa: CASSTSQGSGETQYF; abundance: NA; v_gene: TRBV25-1; d_gene: TRBD1; j_gene: TRBJ2-5
CDR3nt: TGTGCCAGCAGCCCCCTAGGGGTACCCTCCTACGAGCAGTACTTC; CDR3aa: CASSPLGVPSYEQYF; abundance: NA; v_gene: TRBV11-2; d_gene: NA; j_gene: TRBJ2-7
CDR3nt: TGCGCCAGCAGCTTAGGGGACAGCCAAGAGACCCAGTACTTC; CDR3aa: CASSLGDSQETQYF; abundance: NA; v_gene: TRBV5-1; d_gene: TRBD1; j_gene: TRBJ2-5
CDR3nt: TGTGCTAGCAGCCGCTCCGGGGATCAGCCCCAGCATTTT; CDR3aa: CASSRSGDQPQHF; abundance: NA; v_gene: TRBV5-5; d_gene: NA; j_gene: TRBJ1-5
CDR3nt: TGTGCCAGCACCCGGGACAGGGAAAACGAGCAGTACTTC; CDR3aa: CASTRDRENEQYF; abundance: NA; v_gene: TRBV2; d_gene: TRBD1; j_gene: TRBJ2-7
CDR3nt: TGTGCCTGGAGTCCGGGACAGATCAATTCACCCCTCCACTTT; CDR3aa: CAWSPGQINSPLHF; abundance: NA; v_gene: TRBV30; d_gene: TRBD1; j_gene: TRBJ1-6
CDR3nt: TGTGCCAGCAGCTTAGCAGGGACAGGGGGAGGTGGCTACACCTTC; CDR3aa: CASSLAGTGGGGYTF; abundance: NA; v_gene: TRBV7-9; d_gene: TRBD1; j_gene: TRBJ1-2